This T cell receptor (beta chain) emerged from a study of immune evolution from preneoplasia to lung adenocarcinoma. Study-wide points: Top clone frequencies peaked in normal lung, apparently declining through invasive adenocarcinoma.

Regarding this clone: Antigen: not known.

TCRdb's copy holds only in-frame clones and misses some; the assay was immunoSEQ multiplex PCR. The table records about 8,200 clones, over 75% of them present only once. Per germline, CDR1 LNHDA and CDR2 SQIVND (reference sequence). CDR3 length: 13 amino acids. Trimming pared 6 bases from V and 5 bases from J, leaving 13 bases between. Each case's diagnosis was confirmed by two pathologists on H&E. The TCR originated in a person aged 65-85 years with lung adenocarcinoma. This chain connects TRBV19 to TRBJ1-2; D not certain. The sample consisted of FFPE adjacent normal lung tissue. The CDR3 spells CASRPTDGYGYTF. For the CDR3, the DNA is TGTGCCAGTAGGCCCACCGACGGTTATGGCTACACCTTC. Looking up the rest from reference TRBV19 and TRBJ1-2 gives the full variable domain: DGGITQSPKYLFRKEGQNVTLSCEQNLNHDAMYWYRQDPGQGLRLIYYSQIVNDFQKGDIAEGYSVSREKKESFPLTVTSAQKNPTAFYLCASRPTDGYGYTFGSGTRLTVV.